Sequencing of this TCR beta chain was carried out in a study of shared clonotypes between healthy human individuals. Study results and caveats: Researchers sampled blood only, noting tissue repertoires likely differ.

Remarks on this clone: Its antigen is unidentified.

Trimming left V 0 bases short and J 1 base short, with 12 bases between. The CDR3 has 15 residues. Germline CDR1 and CDR2: SQVTM and ANQGSEA. TCRdb's copy holds only in-frame clones and misses some; the assay was immunoSEQ multiplex PCR. The sample has roughly 2.6 million clones, 90% to 95% seen once. This receptor was taken from a man aged 18 to 35 in good health. Specimen: naive CD4+ T cells sorted from blood. Described subset: CD45RA+ positively selected. The gene calls are TRBV29-1 and TRBJ1-2; D call uncertain. As DNA, the CDR3 is TGCAGCGTTGAAGATAGCACAGCCCATAACTATGGCTACACCTTC. It yields the protein CSVEDSTAHNYGYTF.